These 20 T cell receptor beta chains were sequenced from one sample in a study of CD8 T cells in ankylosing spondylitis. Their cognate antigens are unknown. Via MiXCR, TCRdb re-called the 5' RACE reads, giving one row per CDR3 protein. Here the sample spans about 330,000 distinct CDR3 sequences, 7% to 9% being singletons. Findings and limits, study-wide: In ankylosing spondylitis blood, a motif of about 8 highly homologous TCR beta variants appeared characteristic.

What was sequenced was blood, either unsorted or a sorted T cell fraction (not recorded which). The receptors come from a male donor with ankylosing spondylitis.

The CDR3 is CASSPLIAETQYF. In DNA form, the CDR3 reads TGTGCCAGCTCACCCCTTATCGCGGAGACCCAGTACTTC. The chain recombines TRBV18 with TRBJ2-5; no definite D call. This CDR3 has 13 amino acids. Trimming shortened V by 3 bases and J by 5 bases, and 10 bases separated the two germline ends. CDR1 and CDR2 from the germline V gene are KGHSH and LQKENI.

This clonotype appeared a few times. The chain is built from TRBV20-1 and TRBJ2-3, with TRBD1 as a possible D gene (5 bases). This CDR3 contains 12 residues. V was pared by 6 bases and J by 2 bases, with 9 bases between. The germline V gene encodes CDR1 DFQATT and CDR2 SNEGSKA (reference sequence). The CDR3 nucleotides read TGCAGTGCACCGACAGTCACAGATACGCAGTATTTT. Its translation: CSAPTVTDTQYF.

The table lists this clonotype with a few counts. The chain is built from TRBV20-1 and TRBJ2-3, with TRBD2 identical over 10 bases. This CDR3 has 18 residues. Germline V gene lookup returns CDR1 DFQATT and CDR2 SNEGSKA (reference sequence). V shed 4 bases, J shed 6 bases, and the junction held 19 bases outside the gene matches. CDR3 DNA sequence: TGCAGTGCTAACTCGGTATCTCTAGCGGGAGCCCGGGTGGATACGCAGTATTTT. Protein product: CSANSVSLAGARVDTQYF.

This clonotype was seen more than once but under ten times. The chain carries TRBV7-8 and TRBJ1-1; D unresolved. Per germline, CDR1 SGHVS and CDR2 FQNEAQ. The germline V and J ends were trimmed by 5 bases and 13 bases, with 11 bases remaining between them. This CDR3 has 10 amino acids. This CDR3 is CASSVDRLFF. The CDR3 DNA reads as TGTGCCAGCAGCGTGGACCGCCTTTTCTTT.

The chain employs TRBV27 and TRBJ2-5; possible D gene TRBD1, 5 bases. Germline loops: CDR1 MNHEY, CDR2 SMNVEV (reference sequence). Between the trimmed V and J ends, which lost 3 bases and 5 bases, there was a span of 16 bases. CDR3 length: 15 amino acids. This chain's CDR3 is CASSLFRAPGETQYF. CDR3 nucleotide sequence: TGTGCCAGCAGTTTGTTCCGGGCCCCAGGGGAGACCCAGTACTTC.

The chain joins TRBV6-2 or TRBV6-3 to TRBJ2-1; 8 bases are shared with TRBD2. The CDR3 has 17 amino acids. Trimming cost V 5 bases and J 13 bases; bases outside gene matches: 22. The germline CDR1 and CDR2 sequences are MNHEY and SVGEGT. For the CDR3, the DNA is TGTGCCAGCAGTCCCACGCGAGGGACTAGGGCCCCACCAATACAGTTCTTC. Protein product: CASSPTRGTRAPPIQFF.

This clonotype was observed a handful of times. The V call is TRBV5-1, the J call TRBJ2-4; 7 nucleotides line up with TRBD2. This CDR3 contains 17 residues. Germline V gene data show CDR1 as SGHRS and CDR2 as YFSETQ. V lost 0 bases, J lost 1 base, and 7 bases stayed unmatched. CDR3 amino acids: CASSLVLGGEAKNIQYF. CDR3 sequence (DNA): TGCGCCAGCAGCTTGGTCCTGGGAGGGGAGGCCAAAAACATTCAGTACTTC.

CDR3 in amino acids: CASSPSGPVAKNIQYF. The CDR3, as DNA: TGTGCCAGCAGCCCCTCAGGGCCCGTAGCCAAAAACATTCAGTACTTC. The chain has TRBV14 and TRBJ2-4; maybe TRBD1 (5 bases). Germline assignment: CDR1 SGHDN and CDR2 FVKESK. The CDR3 runs 16 residues. Trimming removed 4 bases at V and 0 bases at J, with 13 bases between.

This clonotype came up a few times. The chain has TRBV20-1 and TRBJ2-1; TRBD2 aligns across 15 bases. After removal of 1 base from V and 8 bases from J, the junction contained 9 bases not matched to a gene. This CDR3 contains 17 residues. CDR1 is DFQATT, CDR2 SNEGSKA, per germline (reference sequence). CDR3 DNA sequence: TGCAGTGCTAGAGCCCCGGGGACTAGCGGGAGGTTTGATGAGCAGTTCTTC. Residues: CSARAPGTSGRFDEQFF.

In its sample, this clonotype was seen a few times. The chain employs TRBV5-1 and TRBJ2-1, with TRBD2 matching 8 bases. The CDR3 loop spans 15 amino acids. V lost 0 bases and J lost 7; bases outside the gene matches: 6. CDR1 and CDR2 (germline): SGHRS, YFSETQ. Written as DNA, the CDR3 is TGCGCCAGCAGCTTGGAGGGACTAGATCAGAATGAGCAGTTCTTC. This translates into CASSLEGLDQNEQFF. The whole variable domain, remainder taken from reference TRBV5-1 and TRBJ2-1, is KAGVTQTPRYLIKTRGQQVTLSCSPISGHRSVSWYQQTPGQGLQFLFEYFSETQRNKGNFPGRFSGRQFSNSRSEMNVSTLELGDSALYLCASSLEGLDQNEQFFGPGTRLTVL.

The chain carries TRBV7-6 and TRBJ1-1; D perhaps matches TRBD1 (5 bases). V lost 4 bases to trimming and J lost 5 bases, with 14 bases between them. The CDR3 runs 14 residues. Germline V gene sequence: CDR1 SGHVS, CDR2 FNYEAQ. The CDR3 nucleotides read TGTGCCAGCAGCTCCCGGGACTTGGGAACTGAAGCTTTCTTT. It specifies CASSSRDLGTEAFF. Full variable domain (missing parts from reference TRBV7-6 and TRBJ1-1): GAGVSQSPRYKVTKRGQDVALRCDPISGHVSLYWYRQALGQGPEFLTYFNYEAQQDKSGLPNDRFSAERPEGSISTLTIQRTEQRDSAMYRCASSSRDLGTEAFFGQGTRLTVV.

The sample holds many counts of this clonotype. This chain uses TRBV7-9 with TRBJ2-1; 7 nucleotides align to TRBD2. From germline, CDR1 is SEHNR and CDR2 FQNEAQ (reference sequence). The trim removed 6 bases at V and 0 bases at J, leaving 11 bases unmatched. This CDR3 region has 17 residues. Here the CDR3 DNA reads TGTGCCAGCAGTTCCATTCGAAGCGGGACCTCCTACAATGAGCAGTTCTTC. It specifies CASSSIRSGTSYNEQFF.

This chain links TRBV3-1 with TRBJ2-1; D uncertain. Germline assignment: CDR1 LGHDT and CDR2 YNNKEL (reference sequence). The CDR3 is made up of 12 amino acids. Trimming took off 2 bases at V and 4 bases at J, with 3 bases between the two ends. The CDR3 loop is CASSQRYNEQFF. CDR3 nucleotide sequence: TGTGCCAGCAGCCAAAGGTACAATGAGCAGTTCTTC.

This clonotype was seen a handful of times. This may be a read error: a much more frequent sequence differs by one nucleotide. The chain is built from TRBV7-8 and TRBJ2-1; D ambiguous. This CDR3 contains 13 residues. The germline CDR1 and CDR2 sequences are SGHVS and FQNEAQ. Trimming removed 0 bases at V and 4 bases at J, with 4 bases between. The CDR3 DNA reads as TGTGCCAGCAGCTTAGCGGATTACAATGAGCAGTTCTTC. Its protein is CASSLADYNEQFF.

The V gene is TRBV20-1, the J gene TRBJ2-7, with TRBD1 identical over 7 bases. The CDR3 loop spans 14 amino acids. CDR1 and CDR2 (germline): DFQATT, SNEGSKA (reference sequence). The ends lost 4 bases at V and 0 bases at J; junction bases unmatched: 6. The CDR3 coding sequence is TGCAGTGCTACCCGGGACAGCAGCTCCTACGAGCAGTACTTC. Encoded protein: CSATRDSSSYEQYF.

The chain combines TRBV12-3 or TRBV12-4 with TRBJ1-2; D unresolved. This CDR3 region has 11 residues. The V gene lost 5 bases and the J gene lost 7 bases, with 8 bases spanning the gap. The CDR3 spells CASSRGFGYTF. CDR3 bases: TGTGCCAGCAGTCGGGGATTTGGCTACACCTTC.

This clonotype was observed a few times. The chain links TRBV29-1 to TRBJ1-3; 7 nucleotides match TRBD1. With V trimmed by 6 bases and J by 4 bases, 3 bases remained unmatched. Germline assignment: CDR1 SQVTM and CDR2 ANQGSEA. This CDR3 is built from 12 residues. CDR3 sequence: CSVLTGGNTIYF. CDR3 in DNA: TGCAGCGTCCTGACAGGGGGAAACACCATATATTTT.

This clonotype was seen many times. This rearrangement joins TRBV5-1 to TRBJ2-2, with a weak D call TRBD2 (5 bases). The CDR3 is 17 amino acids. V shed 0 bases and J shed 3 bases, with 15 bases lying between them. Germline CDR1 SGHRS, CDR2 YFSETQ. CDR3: CASSLVVTGVHTGELFF. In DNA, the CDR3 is TGCGCCAGCAGCTTGGTCGTGACCGGGGTCCACACCGGGGAGCTGTTTTTT.

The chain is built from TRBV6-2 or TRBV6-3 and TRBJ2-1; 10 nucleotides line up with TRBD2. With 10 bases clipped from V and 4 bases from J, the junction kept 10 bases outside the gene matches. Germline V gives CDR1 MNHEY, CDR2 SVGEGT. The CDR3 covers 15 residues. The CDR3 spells CATHLAGELYNEQFF. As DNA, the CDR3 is TGTGCCACCCACCTAGCGGGAGAGTTGTACAATGAGCAGTTCTTC.

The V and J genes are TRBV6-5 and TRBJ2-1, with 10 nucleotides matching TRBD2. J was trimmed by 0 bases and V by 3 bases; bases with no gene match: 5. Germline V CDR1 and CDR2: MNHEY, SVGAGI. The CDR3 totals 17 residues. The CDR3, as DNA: TGTGCCAGCAGTTATAGCGGGAGGCTGAGCTCCTACAATGAGCAGTTCTTC. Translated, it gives CASSYSGRLSSYNEQFF.